A few counts support the clone carrying this TCR beta chain. The antigen remains undetermined. The germline gives CDR1 MGHRA, CDR2 YSYEKL. Losses at the gene ends were 1 base for V and 9 bases for J; bases not matched to a gene: 6. There are 15 residues in the CDR3. From the 5' RACE reads, TCRdb called clonotypes with MiXCR, one entry per CDR3 protein. The table includes approximately 510,000 distinct CDR3 sequences, 21% detected once. This sample was taken from a study of T cells after yellow fever vaccination. Overall study findings and caveats: A weaker secondary response peaked on day 5, the primary on day 15.

This receptor was taken from a man between 18 and 35 years old who received the YFV17D yellow fever vaccine. The V call is TRBV4-1, the J call TRBJ2-1; TRBD1 aligns across 10 bases. The sequencing used PBMCs, collected less than 25 days after the first yellow fever vaccination. The CDR3 spells CASSQVGQGGTEQFF. The CDR3 nucleotides read TGCGCCAGCAGCCAAGTCGGACAGGGGGGGACTGAGCAGTTCTTC.